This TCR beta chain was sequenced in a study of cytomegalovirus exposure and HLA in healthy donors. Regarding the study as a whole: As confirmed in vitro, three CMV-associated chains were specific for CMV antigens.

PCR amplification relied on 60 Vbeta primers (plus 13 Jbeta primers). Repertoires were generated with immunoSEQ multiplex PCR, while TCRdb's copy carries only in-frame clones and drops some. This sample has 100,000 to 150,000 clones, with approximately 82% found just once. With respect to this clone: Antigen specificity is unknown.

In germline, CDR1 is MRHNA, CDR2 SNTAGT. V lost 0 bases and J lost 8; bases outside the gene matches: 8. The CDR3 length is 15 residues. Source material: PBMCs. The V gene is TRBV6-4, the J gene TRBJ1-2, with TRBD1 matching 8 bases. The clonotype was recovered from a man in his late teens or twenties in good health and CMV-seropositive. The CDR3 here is CASSDSTTGTGGYTF. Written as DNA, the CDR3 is TGTGCCAGCAGTGACTCGACTACGGGGACAGGAGGCTACACCTTC.